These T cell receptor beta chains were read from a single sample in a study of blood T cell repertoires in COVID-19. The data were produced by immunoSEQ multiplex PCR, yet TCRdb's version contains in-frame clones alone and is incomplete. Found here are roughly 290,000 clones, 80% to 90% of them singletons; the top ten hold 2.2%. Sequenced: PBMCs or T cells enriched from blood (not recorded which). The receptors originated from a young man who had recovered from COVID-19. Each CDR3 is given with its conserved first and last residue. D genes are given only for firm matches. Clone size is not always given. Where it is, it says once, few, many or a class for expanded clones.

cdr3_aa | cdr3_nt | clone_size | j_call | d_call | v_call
CASSARGRGTGELFF | TGTGCCAGCAGCGCGAGGGGGCGCGGGACCGGGGAGCTGTTTTTT | NA | TRBJ2-2 | TRBD1 | TRBV9
CASSKPPPGLGYYGYTF | TGTGCCAGCAGCAAACCCCCTCCAGGACTGGGCTACTATGGCTACACCTTC | NA | TRBJ1-2 | NA | TRBV21-1
CASAPAGQPQHF | TGTGCCAGCGCTCCCGCGGGTCAGCCCCAGCATTTT | NA | TRBJ1-5 | NA | TRBV6-6
CASSHLKEVLNYGYTF | TGTGCCAGCAGCCACCTGAAGGAGGTGCTAAACTATGGCTACACCTTC | once | TRBJ1-2 | NA | TRBV7-8
CASSLRQGQETQYF | TGTGCCAGCAGCCTCCGGCAGGGCCAAGAGACCCAGTACTTC | NA | TRBJ2-5 | NA | TRBV7-9
CASSQSGTVTFNYGYTF | TGTGCCAGCAGTCAATCCGGGACAGTTACTTTCAACTATGGCTACACCTTC | NA | TRBJ1-2 | TRBD1 | TRBV6-6
CATRGQGDTGELFF | TGCGCCACCAGGGGACAGGGGGACACCGGGGAGCTGTTTTTT | NA | TRBJ2-2 | TRBD1 | TRBV5-1
CASSRDRVLGETQYF | TGTGCCAGCAGCCGGGACAGGGTCTTAGGTGAGACCCAGTACTTC | few | TRBJ2-5 | TRBD1 | TRBV5-4
CASRPGQGEDGYTF | TGCGCCAGCAGACCGGGACAGGGCGAGGATGGCTACACCTTC | NA | TRBJ1-2 | TRBD1 | TRBV5-1
CASSWGGEFKQYF | TGTGCCAGCAGCTGGGGAGGGGAGTTCAAGCAGTACTTC | NA | TRBJ2-7 | TRBD2 | TRBV7-3